The 17 T cell receptor beta chains below were found in one sample sequenced in a study of radiation and T cells in renal cell carcinoma. The time point is: blood 4 weeks post-SBRT, at nephrectomy. Treatment here: 15 Gy SBRT to primary tumor, nephrectomy 4 weeks later. Produced via immunoSEQ multiplex PCR; TCRdb's table is partial and in-frame only. Of around 100,000 clones in the sample, more than 65% were seen once. The sample in question was blood, obtained from a patient whose treatment included radiotherapy and nephrectomy. Receptor source: a man in his 60s with renal cell carcinoma.

The chain links TRBV30 to TRBJ2-4; TRBD1 matches at 10 bases. CDR3 size: 13 residues. CDR1 is GTSNPN, CDR2 SVGIG, per germline (reference sequence). Trimming took 4 bases from V and 7 from J; bases not matched to a gene: 4. The CDR3 reads CAWTRDRGNIQYF. CDR3 sequence (DNA): TGTGCCTGGACCCGGGACAGGGGCAACATTCAGTACTTC. Combining the CDR3 with reference TRBV30 and TRBJ2-4 gives the whole variable domain SQTIHQWPATLVQPVGSPLSLECTVEGTSNPNLYWYRQAAGRGLQLLFYSVGIGQISSEVPQNLSASRPQDRQFILSSKKLLLSDSGFYLCAWTRDRGNIQYFGAGTRLSVL.

The chain joins TRBV19 to TRBJ2-7; 11 positions agree with TRBD1. The germline gives CDR1 LNHDA, CDR2 SQIVND (reference sequence). V lost 3 bases and J lost 5; bases outside the gene matches: 6. The CDR3 runs to 15 residues. The CDR3 region has the DNA TGTGCCAGTAGTATGGCGGGACAGGGGGTGGACGAGCAGTACTTC. Translating it yields CASSMAGQGVDEQYF.

V gene TRBV7-8 combines with J gene TRBJ2-3, with 10 bases lining up with TRBD2. CDR1 is SGHVS, CDR2 FQNEAQ, per germline. This CDR3 has 16 residues. The V and J ends lost 2 bases and 5 bases, in that order; junction bases with no gene match: 7. CDR3 sequence (DNA): TGTGCCAGCAGCTTATGGGGGACTAGCGAGGGAGATACGCAGTATTTT. Its translation is CASSLWGTSEGDTQYF.

The rearrangement joins TRBV28 to TRBJ2-2; D gene uncertain. The CDR3 contains 19 residues. The ends were cut back, 4 bases at V and 3 bases at J, with 24 bases in the middle. CDR1 MDHEN and CDR2 SYDVKM come from the germline V gene. CDR3 sequence: CASSSLTDGFVADTGELFF. As DNA, the CDR3 is TGTGCCAGCAGTTCTCTTACCGACGGGTTCGTAGCCGACACCGGGGAGCTGTTTTTT. The full variable domain, rest sourced from reference TRBV28 and TRBJ2-2, is DVKVTQSSRYLVKRTGEKVFLECVQDMDHENMFWYRQDPGLGLRLIYFSYDVKMKEKGDIPEGYSVSREKKERFSLILESASTNQTSMYLCASSSLTDGFVADTGELFFGEGSRLTVL.

CDR3 DNA sequence: TGTGCCAGCAGGCCCCCCGGGGGAAAAGAGACCCAGTACTTC. Amino acid sequence: CASRPPGGKETQYF. The V call is TRBV28, the J call TRBJ2-5, with D possibly TRBD2 on 6 matching bases. Trimming removed 6 bases from V and 3 bases from J, with 14 bases in between. Germline values: CDR1 MDHEN, CDR2 SYDVKM. The CDR3 covers 14 residues.

The J gene is TRBJ2-7, the V gene TRBV28; 9 bases are shared with TRBD1. The CDR3 totals 15 residues. J gave up 5 bases and V 3 bases, and 8 bases lay outside the gene matches. Germline-derived CDR1 and CDR2 are MDHEN and SYDVKM. The CDR3 DNA follows: TGTGCCAGCAGTTTTGCCGGGACAGGGTACCACGAGCAGTACTTC. Translating gives CASSFAGTGYHEQYF.

The V and J genes are TRBV6-1 and TRBJ2-3; D unresolved. This CDR3 spans 16 amino acids. Germline V gene lookup returns CDR1 MNHNS and CDR2 SASEGT. V shed 4 bases and J shed 3 bases, with 17 bases lying between them. The CDR3 loop is CASSAEALRMTDTQYF. The CDR3, as DNA: TGTGCCAGCAGTGCCGAGGCGCTACGGATGACAGATACGCAGTATTTT.

CDR3 sequence (DNA): TGCGCCAGCAGTCAATCTGGGGGGACGGCGAGGCAGCCCCAGCATTTT. Residues: CASSQSGGTARQPQHF. This sequence joins TRBV23-1 and TRBJ1-5, with D tentatively TRBD1 (5 bases). TRBV23-1 is an open reading frame, and its role is uncertain. V was pared by 0 bases and J by 7 bases, with 16 bases between. The CDR3 has 16 amino acids.

The CDR3 reads CASSIPAGDSGNTIYF. The CDR3 DNA reads TGTGCCAGTAGTATCCCCGCTGGTGACTCTGGAAACACCATATATTTT. This chain links TRBV19 with TRBJ1-3; D call uncertain. Trimming left V 3 bases short and J 0 bases short, with 12 bases between. CDR1 and CDR2 (germline): LNHDA, SQIVND (reference sequence). The CDR3 loop spans 16 amino acids.

The CDR3 reads CATGFSLSETQYF. The CDR3 bases are TGTGCCACCGGCTTTAGCCTGTCGGAGACCCAGTACTTC. This chain links TRBV19 with TRBJ2-5, with D hard to call. V lost 10 bases, J lost 5 bases, and 17 bases lay in between. This CDR3 region has 13 residues. Germline assignment: CDR1 LNHDA and CDR2 SQIVND (reference sequence).

The rearrangement joins TRBV7-9 to TRBJ1-1, with 9 bases identical to TRBD1. The J segment lost 5 bases and the V segment lost 5 bases, leaving 6 bases of the junction unmatched. CDR1 SEHNR and CDR2 FQNEAQ come from the germline V gene (reference sequence). The CDR3 consists of 14 residues. In DNA, the CDR3 is TGTGCCAGCAGCCCCGGGACAGGGTTTACTGAAGCTTTCTTT. Amino acids: CASSPGTGFTEAFF.

The V gene is TRBV4-2, the J gene TRBJ1-4, with D hard to call. Per germline, CDR1 LGHNA and CDR2 YNFKEQ. Trimming left V 0 bases short and J 8 bases short, with 10 bases between. This CDR3 spans 14 amino acids. The CDR3 DNA reads as TGTGCCAGCAGCCAAGAGCGGGGAATCGAAAAACTGTTTTTT. Encoded protein: CASSQERGIEKLFF.

This chain uses TRBV5-1 with TRBJ1-2; no firm D call. Trimming cost V 0 bases and J 8 bases, with 14 bases left between them. The CDR3 runs 14 residues. Germline values: CDR1 SGHRS, CDR2 YFSETQ. Here the CDR3 reads CASSLVLGRGGYTF. CDR3 DNA sequence: TGCGCCAGCAGCTTGGTTCTGGGTCGCGGCGGCTACACCTTC.

V gene TRBV7-2 combines with J gene TRBJ2-3; D is unclear. Between the trimmed V and J ends, which lost 3 bases and 4 bases, there was a span of 11 bases. The CDR3 extends over 14 amino acids. Germline CDR1 is SGHTA and CDR2 is FQGNSA. The CDR3 region is CASSFQFKSDTQYF. CDR3 bases: TGTGCCAGCAGCTTTCAATTCAAGTCAGATACGCAGTATTTT. Looking up the rest from reference TRBV7-2 and TRBJ2-3 gives the full variable domain: GAGVSQSPSNKVTEKGKDVELRCDPISGHTALYWYRQSLGQGLEFLIYFQGNSAPDKSGLPSDRFSAERTGGSVSTLTIQRTQQEDSAVYLCASSFQFKSDTQYFGPGTRLTVL.

The chain carries TRBV7-9 and TRBJ1-2; D is perhaps TRBD1 (6 bases). Trimming left V 6 bases short and J 1 base short, with 12 bases between. The germline gives CDR1 SEHNR, CDR2 FQNEAQ (reference sequence). The CDR3 has 14 amino acids. The CDR3 DNA sequence: TGTGCCAGCAGTTGGAACAGGGATAACTATGGCTACACCTTC. Translation gives CASSWNRDNYGYTF.

This clone has a single count. V is TRBV5-1 and J is TRBJ2-3; TRBD2 might be the D (6 bases). CDR3 length: 15 amino acids. Looked up from germline, CDR1 is SGHRS and CDR2 is YFSETQ. V lost 1 base and J lost 3, with 12 bases in between. The CDR3 DNA reads as TGCGCCAGCAGCTTGTTGACCGGGACTACAGATACGCAGTATTTT. Translation gives CASSLLTGTTDTQYF.

The chain carries TRBV11-3 and TRBJ2-5; D is undetermined. CDR1 is SGHNT and CDR2 is YENEEA in the germline V gene. The CDR3 is made up of 13 amino acids. V was trimmed by 3 bases and J by 2 bases, leaving 7 bases between them. The CDR3 protein is CASSLSAQETQYF. The CDR3 DNA reads as TGTGCCAGCAGCTTGTCAGCACAAGAGACCCAGTACTTC.